The source of this T cell receptor beta chain is a study of shared clonotypes between healthy human individuals. Overall study: Donors were a couple of women and three men aged 18 to 49.

This CDR3 has 13 residues. V was clipped by 7 bases and J by 6 bases; unmatched bases: 3. The germline CDR1 and CDR2 sequences are SQVTM and ANQGSEA. When replicate PCRs were run on unsorted PBMC, they used roughly 270 ng DNA, some 33,000 T cell genomes. Sequencing on ten immunoSEQ deep assay plates was performed for unsorted PBMC DNA. Profiling relied on immunoSEQ multiplex PCR, and the TCRdb table lists in-frame clones only, not all of them. The data contain around 500,000 clones, almost 80% of them seen just once; the ten biggest clones take up around 13%. This clonotype was obtained from a woman in her thirties or forties in good health. Some clones in this sample may be carry-over from other donors' samples. The genes are TRBV29-1 and TRBJ2-2; 12 bases align to TRBD1. What was sequenced was PBMCs. CDR3 bases: TGCAGCGGCGGGACAGGGGGCCCCGGGGAGCTGTTTTTT. This sequence encodes CSGGTGGPGELFF.